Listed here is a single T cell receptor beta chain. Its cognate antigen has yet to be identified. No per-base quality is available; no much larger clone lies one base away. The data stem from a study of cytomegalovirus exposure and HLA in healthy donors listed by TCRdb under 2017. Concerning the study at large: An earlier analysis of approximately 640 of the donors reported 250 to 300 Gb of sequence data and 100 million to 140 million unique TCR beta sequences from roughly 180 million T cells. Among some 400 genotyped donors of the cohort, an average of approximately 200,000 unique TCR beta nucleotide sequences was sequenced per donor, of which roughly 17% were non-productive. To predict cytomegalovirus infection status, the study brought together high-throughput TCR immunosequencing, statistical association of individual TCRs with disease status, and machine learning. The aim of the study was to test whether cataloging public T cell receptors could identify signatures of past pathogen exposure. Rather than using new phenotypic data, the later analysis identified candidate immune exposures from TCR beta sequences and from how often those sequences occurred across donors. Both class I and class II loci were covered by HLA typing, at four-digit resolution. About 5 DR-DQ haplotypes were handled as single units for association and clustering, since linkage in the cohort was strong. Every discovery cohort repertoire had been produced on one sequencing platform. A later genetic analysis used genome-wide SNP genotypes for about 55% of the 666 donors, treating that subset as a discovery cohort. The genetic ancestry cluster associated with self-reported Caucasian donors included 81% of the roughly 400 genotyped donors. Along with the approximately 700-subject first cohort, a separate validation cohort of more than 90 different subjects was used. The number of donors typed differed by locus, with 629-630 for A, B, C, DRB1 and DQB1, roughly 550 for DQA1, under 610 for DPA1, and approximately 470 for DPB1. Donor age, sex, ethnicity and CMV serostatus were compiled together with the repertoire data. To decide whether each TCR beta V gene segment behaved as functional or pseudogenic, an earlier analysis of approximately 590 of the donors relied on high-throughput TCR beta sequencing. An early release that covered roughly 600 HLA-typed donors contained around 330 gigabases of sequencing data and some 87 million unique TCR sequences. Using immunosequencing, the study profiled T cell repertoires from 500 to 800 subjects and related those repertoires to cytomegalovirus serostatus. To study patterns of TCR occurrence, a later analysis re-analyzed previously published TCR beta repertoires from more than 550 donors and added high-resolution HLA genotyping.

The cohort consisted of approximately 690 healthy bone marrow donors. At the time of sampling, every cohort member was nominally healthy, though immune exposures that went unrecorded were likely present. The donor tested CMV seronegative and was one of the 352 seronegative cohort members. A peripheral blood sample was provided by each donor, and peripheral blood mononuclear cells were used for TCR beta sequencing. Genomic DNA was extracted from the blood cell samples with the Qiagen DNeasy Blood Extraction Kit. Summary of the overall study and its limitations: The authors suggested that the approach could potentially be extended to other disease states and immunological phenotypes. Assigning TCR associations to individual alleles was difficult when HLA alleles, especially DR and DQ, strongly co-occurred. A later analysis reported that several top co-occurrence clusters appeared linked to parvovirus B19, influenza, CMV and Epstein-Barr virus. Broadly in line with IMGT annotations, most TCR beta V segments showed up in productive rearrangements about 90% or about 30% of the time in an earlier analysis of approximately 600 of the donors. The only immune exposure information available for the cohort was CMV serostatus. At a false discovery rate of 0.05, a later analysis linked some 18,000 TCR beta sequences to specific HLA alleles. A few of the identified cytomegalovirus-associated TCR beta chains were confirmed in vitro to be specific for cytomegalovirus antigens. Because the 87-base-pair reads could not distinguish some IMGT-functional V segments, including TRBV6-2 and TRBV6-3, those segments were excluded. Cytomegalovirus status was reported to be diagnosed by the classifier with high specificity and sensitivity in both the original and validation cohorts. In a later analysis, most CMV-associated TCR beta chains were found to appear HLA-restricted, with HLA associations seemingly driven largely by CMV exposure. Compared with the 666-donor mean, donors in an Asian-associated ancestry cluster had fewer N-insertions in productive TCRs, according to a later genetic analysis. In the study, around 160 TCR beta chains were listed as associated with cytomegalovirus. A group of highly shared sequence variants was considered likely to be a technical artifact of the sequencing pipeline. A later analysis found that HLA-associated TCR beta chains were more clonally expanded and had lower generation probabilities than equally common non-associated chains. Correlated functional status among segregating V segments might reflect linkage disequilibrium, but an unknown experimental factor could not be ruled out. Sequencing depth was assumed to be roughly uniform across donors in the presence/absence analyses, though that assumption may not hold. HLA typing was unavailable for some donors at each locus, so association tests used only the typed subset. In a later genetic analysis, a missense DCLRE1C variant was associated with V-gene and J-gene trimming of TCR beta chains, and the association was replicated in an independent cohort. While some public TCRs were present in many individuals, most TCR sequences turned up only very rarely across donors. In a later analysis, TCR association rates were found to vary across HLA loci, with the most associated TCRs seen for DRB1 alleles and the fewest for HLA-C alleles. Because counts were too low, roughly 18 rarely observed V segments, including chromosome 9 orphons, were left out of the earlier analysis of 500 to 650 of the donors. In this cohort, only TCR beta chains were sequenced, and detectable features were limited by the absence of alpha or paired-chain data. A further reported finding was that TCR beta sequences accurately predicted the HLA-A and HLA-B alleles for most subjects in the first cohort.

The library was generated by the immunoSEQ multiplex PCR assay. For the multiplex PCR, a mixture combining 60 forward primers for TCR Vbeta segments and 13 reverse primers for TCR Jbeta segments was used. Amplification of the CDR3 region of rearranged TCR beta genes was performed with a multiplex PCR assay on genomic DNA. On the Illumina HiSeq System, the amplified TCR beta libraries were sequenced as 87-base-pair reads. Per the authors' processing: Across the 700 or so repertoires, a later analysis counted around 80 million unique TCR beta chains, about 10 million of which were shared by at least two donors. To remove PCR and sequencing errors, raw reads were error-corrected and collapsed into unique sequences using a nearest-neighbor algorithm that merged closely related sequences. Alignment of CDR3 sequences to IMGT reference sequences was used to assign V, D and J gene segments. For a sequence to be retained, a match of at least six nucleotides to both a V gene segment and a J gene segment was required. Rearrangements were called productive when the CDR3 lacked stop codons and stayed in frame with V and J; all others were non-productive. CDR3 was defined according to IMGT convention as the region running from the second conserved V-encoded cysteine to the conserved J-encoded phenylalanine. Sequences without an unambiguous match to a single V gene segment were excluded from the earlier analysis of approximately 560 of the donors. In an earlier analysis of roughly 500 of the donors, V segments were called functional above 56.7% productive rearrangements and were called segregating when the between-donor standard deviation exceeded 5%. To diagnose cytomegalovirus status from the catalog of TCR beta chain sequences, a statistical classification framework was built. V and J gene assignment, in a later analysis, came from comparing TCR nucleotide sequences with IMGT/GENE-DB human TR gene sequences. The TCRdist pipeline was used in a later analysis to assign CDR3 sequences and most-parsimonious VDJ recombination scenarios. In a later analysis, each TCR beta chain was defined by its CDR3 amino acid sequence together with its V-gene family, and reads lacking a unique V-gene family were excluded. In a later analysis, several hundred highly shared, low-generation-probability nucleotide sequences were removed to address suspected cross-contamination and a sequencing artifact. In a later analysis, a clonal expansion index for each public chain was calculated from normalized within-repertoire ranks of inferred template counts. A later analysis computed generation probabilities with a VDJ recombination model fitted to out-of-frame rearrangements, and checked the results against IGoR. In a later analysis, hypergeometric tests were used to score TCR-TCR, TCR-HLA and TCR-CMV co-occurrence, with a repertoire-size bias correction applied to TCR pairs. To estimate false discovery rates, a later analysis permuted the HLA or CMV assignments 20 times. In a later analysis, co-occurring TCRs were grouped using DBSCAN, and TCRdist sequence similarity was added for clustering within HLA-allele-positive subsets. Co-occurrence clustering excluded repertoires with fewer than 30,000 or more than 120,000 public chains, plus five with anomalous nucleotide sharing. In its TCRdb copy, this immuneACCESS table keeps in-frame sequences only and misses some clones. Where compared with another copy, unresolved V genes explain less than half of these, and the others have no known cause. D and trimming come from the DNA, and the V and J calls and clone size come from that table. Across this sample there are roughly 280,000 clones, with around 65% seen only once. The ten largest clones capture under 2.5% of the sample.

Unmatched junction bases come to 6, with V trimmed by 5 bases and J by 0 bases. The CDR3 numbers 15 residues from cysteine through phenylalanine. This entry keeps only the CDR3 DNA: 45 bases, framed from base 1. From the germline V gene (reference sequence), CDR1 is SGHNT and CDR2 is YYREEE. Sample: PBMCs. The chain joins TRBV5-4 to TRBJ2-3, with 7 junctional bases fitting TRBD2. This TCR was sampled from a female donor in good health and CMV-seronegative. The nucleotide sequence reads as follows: TGTGCCAGCAGTTCCAGCGGGGCTAGCACAGATACGCAGTATTTT. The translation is CASSSSGASTDTQYF.